This T cell receptor (beta chain) was retrieved from a study of blood T cell repertoires in COVID-19. Seattle's cohort entered during active infection and was followed longitudinally. Sequencing used immunoSEQ multiplex PCR; TCRdb keeps in-frame clones, though not all of them. The sample consists of 250,000 to 350,000 clones, approximately 90% of them appearing once. CDR1 is SGHDT, CDR2 YYEEEE, per germline. With V trimmed by 3 bases and J by 2 bases, 8 bases remained unmatched. CDR3 size: 16 residues. This chain links TRBV5-6 with TRBJ1-5; 7 bases align to TRBD1. The specimen sequenced was peripheral blood. The sequence came from a woman aged 45-65 years with COVID-19, enrolled during active disease. This CDR3 reads CASSSRGGSRNQPQHF. The CDR3 coding sequence is TGTGCCAGCAGCTCCAGAGGGGGCAGTCGCAATCAGCCCCAGCATTTT.